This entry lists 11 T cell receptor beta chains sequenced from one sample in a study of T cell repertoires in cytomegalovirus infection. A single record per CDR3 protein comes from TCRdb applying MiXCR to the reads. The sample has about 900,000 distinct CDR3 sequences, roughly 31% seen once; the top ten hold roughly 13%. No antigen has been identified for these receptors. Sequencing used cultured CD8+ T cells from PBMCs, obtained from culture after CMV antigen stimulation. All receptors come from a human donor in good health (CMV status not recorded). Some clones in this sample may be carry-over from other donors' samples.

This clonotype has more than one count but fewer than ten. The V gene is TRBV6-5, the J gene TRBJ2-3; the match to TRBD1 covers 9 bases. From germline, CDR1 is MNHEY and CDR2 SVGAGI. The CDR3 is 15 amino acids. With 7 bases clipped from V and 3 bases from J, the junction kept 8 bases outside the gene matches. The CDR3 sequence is CASTPGQGMTDTQYF. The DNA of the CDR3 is TGTGCCAGCACCCCGGGACAGGGCATGACAGATACGCAGTATTTT.

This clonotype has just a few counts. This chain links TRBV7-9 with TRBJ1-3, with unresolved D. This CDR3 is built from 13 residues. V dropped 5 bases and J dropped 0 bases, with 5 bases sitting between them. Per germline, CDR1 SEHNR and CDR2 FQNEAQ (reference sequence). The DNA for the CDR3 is TGTGCCAGCAGCACCGTCTCTGGAAACACCATATATTTT. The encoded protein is CASSTVSGNTIYF.

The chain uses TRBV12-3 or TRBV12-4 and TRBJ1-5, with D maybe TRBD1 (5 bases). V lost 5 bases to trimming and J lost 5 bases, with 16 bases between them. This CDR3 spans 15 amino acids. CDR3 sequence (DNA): TGTGCCAGCAGTCTGGCCCTTGGGGGGTATCAGCCCCAGCATTTT. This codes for CASSLALGGYQPQHF.

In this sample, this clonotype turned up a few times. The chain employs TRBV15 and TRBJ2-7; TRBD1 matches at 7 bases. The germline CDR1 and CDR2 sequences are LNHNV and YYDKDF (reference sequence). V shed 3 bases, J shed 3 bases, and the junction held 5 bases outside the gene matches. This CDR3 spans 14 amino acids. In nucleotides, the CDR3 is TGTGCCACCAGCAGGGAAAGGGGGCTCTACGAGCAGTACGTC. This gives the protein CATSRERGLYEQYV.

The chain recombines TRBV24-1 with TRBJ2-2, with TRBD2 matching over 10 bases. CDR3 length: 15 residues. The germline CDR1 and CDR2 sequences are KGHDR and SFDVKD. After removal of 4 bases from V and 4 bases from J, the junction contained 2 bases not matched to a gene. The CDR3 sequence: CATSERTSGTGELFF. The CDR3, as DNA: TGTGCCACCAGTGAGAGGACTAGCGGCACCGGGGAGCTGTTTTTT.

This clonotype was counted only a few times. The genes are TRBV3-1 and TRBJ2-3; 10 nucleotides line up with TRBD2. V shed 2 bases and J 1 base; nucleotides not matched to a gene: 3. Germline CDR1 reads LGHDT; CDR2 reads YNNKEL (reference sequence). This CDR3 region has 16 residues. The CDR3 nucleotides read TGTGCCAGCAGCCAACGGACTAGCGGACGCACAGATACGCAGTATTTT. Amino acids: CASSQRTSGRTDTQYF.

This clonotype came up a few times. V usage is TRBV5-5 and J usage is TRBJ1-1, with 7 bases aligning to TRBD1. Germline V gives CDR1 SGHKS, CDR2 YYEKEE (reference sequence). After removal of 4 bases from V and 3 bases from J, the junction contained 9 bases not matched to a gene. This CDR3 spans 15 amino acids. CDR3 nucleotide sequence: TGTGCCAGCAGCCCGGTGGGACAGACCTACACTGAAGCTTTCTTT. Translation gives CASSPVGQTYTEAFF.

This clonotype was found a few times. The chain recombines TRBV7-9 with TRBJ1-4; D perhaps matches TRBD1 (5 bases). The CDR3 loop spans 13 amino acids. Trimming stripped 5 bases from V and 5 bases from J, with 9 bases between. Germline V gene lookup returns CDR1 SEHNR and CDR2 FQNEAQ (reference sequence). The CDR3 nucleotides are TGTGCCAGCAGCCGGAGGGGCAATGAAAAACTGTTTTTT. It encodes CASSRRGNEKLFF.

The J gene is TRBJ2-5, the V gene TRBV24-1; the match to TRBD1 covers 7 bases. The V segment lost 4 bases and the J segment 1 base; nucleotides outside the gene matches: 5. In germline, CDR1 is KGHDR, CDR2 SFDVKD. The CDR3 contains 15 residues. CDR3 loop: CATSDYRGPQETQYF. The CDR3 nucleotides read TGTGCCACCAGTGACTACAGGGGCCCCCAAGAGACCCAGTACTTC.

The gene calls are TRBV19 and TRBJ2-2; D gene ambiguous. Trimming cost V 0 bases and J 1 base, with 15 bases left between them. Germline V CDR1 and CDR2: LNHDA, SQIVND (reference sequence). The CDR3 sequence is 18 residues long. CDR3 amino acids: CASSIDDGGTWNTGELFF. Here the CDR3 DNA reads TGTGCCAGTAGTATAGACGATGGCGGAACATGGAACACCGGGGAGCTGTTTTTT.

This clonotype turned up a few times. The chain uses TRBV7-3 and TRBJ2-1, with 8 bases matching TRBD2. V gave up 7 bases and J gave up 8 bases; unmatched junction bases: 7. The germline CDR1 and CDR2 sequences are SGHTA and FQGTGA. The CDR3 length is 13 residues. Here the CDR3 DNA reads TGTGCCAGCACCCACGGGGGGGTAGATGAGCAGTTCTTC. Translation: CASTHGGVDEQFF.